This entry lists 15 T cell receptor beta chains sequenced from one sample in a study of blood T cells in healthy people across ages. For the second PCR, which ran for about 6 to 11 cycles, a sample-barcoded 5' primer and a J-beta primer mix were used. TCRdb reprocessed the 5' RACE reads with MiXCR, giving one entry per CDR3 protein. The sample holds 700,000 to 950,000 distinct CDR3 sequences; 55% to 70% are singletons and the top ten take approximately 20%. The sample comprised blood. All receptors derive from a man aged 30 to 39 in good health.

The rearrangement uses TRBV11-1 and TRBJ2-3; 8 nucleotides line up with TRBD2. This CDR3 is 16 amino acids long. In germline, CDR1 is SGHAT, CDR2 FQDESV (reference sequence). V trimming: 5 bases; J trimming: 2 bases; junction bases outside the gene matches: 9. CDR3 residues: CASSPEGTRPTDTQYF. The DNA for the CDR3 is TGTGCCAGCAGCCCCGAGGGGACTAGACCCACAGATACGCAGTATTTT. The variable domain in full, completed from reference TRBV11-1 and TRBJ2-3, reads EAEVAQSPRYKITEKSQAVAFWCDPISGHATLYWYRQILGQGPELLVQFQDESVVDDSQLPKDRFSAERLKGVDSTLKIQPAELGDSAMYLCASSPEGTRPTDTQYFGPGTRLTVL.

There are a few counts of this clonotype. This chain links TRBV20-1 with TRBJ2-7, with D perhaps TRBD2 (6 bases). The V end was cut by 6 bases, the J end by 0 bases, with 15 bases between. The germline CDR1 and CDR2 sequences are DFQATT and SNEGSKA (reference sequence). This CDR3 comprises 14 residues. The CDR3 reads CSACRRESSYEQYF. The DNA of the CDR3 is TGCAGTGCGTGCCGGCGGGAAAGCTCCTACGAGCAGTACTTC.

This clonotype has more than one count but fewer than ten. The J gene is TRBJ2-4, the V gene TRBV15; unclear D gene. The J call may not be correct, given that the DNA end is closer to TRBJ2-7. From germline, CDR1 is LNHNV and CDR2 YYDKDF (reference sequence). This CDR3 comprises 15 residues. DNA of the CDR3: TGTGCCACCAGCAGGGACCCTTCGCCTCTCTACGAGCAGTACTTC. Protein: CATSRDPSPLYEQYF.

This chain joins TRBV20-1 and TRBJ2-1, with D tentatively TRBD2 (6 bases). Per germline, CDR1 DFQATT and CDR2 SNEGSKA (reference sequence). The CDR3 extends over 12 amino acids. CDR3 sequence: CSSRLVRNEQFF. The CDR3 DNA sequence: TGCAGCAGCAGACTAGTTCGTAATGAGCAGTTCTTC.

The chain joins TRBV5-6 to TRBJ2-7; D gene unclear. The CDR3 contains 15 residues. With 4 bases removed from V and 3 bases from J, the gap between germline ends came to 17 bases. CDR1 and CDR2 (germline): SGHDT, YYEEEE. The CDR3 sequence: CASSPLSSESYEQYF. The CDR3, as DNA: TGTGCCAGCAGCCCCCTCTCTAGTGAAAGCTACGAGCAGTACTTC.

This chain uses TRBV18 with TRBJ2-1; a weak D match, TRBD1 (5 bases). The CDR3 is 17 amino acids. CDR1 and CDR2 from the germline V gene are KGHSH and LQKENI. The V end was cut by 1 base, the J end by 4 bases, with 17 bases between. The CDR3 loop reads CASSPLEFWAGYNEQFF. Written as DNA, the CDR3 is TGTGCCAGCTCACCACTCGAGTTTTGGGCAGGGTACAATGAGCAGTTCTTC.

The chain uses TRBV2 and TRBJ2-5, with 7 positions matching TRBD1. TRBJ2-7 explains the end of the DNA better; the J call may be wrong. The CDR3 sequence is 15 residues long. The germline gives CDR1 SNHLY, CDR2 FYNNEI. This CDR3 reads CASSTAPGTAYEQYF. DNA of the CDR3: TGTGCCAGCAGTACAGCCCCCGGGACAGCCTACGAGCAGTACTTC.

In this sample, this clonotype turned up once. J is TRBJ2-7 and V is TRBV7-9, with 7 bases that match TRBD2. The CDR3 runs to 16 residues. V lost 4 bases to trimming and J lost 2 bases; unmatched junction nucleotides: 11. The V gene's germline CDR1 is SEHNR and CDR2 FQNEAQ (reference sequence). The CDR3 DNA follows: TGTGCCAGCAGCTCTCCCGGGGAGGGGATCCCCTACGAGCAGTACTTC. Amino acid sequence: CASSSPGEGIPYEQYF.

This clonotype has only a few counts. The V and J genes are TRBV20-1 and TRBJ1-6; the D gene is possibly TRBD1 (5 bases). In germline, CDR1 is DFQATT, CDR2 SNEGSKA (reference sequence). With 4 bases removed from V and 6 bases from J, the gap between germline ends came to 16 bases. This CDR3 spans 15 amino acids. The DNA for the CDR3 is TGCAGTGCTACACCCCGGGAGGGGCCTAATTCACCCCTCCACTTT. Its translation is CSATPREGPNSPLHF.

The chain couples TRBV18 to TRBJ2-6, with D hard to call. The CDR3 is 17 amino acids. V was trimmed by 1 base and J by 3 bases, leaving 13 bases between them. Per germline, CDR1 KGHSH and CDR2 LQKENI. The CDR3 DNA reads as TGTGCCAGCTCACCACTTGAGGCAGGTCTTGGGGCCAACGTCCTGACTTTC. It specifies CASSPLEAGLGANVLTF. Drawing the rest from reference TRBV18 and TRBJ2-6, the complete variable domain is NAGVMQNPRHLVRRRGQEARLRCSPMKGHSHVYWYRQLPEEGLKFMVYLQKENIIDESGMPKERFSAEFPKEGPSILRIQQVVRGDSAAYFCASSPLEAGLGANVLTFGAGSRLTVL.

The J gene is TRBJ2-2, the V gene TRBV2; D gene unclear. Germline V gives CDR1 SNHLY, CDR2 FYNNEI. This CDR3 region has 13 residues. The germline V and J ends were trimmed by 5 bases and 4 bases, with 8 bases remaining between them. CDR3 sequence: CASSRRTTGELFF. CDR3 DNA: TGTGCCAGCAGTCGGCGTACCACCGGGGAGCTGTTTTTT.

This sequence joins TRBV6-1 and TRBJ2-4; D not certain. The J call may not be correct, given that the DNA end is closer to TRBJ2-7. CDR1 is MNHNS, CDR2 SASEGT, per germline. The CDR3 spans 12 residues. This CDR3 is CASIYGPYEQYF. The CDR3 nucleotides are TGTGCCAGCATCTACGGACCCTACGAGCAGTACTTC.

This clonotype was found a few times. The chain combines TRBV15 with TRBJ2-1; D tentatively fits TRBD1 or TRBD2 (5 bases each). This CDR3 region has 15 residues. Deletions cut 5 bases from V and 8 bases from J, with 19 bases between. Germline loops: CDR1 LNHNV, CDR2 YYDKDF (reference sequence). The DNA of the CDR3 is TGTGCCACCAGCTTCGGGGCCCTAGAAGGGTATGAGCAGTTCTTC. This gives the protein CATSFGALEGYEQFF.

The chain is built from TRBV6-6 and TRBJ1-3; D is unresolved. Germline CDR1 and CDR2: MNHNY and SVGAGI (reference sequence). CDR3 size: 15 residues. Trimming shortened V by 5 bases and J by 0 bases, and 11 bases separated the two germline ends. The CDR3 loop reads CASSVGRTSGNTIYF. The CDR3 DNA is TGTGCCAGCAGTGTCGGACGGACCTCTGGAAACACCATATATTTT.

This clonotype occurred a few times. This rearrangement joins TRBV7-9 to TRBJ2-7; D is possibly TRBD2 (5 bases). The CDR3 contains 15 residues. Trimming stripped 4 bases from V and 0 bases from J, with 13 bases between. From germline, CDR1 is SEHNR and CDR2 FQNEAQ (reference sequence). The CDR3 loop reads CASSSGMDPSYEQYF. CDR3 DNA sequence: TGTGCCAGCAGCTCGGGAATGGATCCCTCCTACGAGCAGTACTTC.